The 24 T cell receptor beta chains listed next were all sequenced from one sample in a study of low-dose radiotherapy and immunotherapy resistance in tumors. It was with a constant-region primer and a V-primer adapter that TCRs were amplified over around 19 PCR cycles. TCRdb used MiXCR to reprocess the reads, holding one entry per CDR3 protein. The table shows about 46,000 distinct CDR3 sequences, with approximately 12% occurring only once. Documented time point: before trial treatment. Specimen: PBMCs, collected before treatment. The receptors shown here come from a female donor with ovarian cancer.

This clonotype was seen many times. The V and J genes are TRBV7-2 and TRBJ1-2, with 7 bases lining up with TRBD1. The CDR3 totals 14 residues. V lost 0 bases to trimming and J lost 5 bases; unmatched junction nucleotides: 3. Germline V gives CDR1 SGHTA, CDR2 FQGNSA. The CDR3 spells CASSLAGGGYGYTF. CDR3 bases: TGTGCCAGCAGCTTAGCAGGGGGCGGGTATGGCTACACCTTC.

This clonotype was observed at least ten times. J is TRBJ2-7 and V is TRBV6-5; 10 positions agree with TRBD1. Trimming at V came to 5 bases and at J to 6 bases, leaving 10 bases not matched to a gene. The germline V gene has CDR1 MNHEY and CDR2 SVGAGI. The CDR3 sequence is 15 residues long. The chain's CDR3 is CASSIAGTGAPEQYF. CDR3 nucleotides: TGTGCCAGCAGTATAGCCGGGACAGGGGCCCCCGAGCAGTACTTC.

The chain joins TRBV5-1 to TRBJ2-1; D gene uncertain. CDR1 is SGHRS and CDR2 is YFSETQ in the germline V gene. Trimming pared 0 bases from V and 5 bases from J, leaving 18 bases between. This CDR3 is 17 amino acids long. CDR3 DNA: TGCGCCAGCAGCTTGGGACCTTCGGCAGGACGGAACAATGAGCAGTTCTTC. It codes for CASSLGPSAGRNNEQFF.

This rearrangement joins TRBV28 to TRBJ2-7; D is uncertain. CDR3 length: 15 amino acids. V was shortened by 7 bases and J by 6 bases, with 22 bases between the two germline ends. Germline CDR1 and CDR2: MDHEN and SYDVKM. CDR3 loop: CASTSPSGLVGEQYF. CDR3 sequence (DNA): TGTGCCAGCACCAGCCCCTCGGGTCTGGTGGGCGAGCAGTACTTC.

This clonotype was counted at least ten times. J is TRBJ1-2 and V is TRBV2, with no clear D. Germline CDR1 is SNHLY and CDR2 is FYNNEI. V shed 7 bases and J shed 4 bases, with 16 bases lying between them. The CDR3 contains 14 residues. In DNA form, the CDR3 reads TGTGCCAGCACGAAGGAAGGGTACGGCTATGGCTACACCTTC. Translated, it gives CASTKEGYGYGYTF. The full variable domain, its missing parts supplied by reference TRBV2 and TRBJ1-2, is EPEVTQTPSHQVTQMGQEVILRCVPISNHLYFYWYRQILGQKVEFLVSFYNNEISEKSEIFDDQFSVERPDGSNFTLKIRSTKLEDSAMYFCASTKEGYGYGYTFGSGTRLTVV.

This clonotype appeared many times. The chain employs TRBV2 and TRBJ2-1; D is perhaps TRBD2 (7 bases). The germline V and J ends were trimmed by 6 bases and 9 bases, with 21 bases remaining between them. This CDR3 region has 15 residues. Germline CDR1 SNHLY, CDR2 FYNNEI. CDR3 bases: TGTGCCAGCAGCCGTAGGGGGGGTGGGTCCGGTGAGCAGTTCTTC. Its translation is CASSRRGGGSGEQFF. The variable domain in full, with the rest retrieved from reference TRBV2 and TRBJ2-1, is EPEVTQTPSHQVTQMGQEVILRCVPISNHLYFYWYRQILGQKVEFLVSFYNNEISEKSEIFDDQFSVERPDGSNFTLKIRSTKLEDSAMYFCASSRRGGGSGEQFFGPGTRLTVL.

This clonotype was seen at least ten times. This chain's CDR3 is CAIRGAGTDSNQPQHF. The CDR3 DNA follows: TGTGCCATCAGGGGGGCCGGGACAGATAGCAATCAGCCCCAGCATTTT. The chain joins TRBV10-3 to TRBJ1-5; 7 nucleotides agree with TRBD1. The germline CDR1 and CDR2 sequences are ENHRY and SYGVKD. Trimming at V came to 6 bases and at J to 0 bases, leaving 8 bases not matched to a gene. This CDR3 has 16 amino acids.

At least ten counts were recorded for this clonotype. The V call is TRBV6-5, the J call TRBJ2-1; D ambiguous. CDR3 length: 12 amino acids. From germline, CDR1 is MNHEY and CDR2 SVGAGI. V lost 4 bases and J lost 7, with 8 bases in between. The CDR3 sequence is CASSSTPNEQFF. The CDR3 coding sequence is TGTGCCAGCAGTTCGACCCCAAATGAGCAGTTCTTC.

This clonotype showed up many times. The genes are TRBV6-2 or TRBV6-3 and TRBJ2-1; 8 positions match TRBD1. Trimming at V came to 6 bases and at J to 8 bases, leaving 6 bases not matched to a gene. Per the germline V gene, CDR1 is MNHEY and CDR2 is SVGEGT. This CDR3 spans 13 amino acids. This CDR3 reads CASSLDRGDEQFF. The CDR3, as DNA: TGTGCCAGCAGCCTTGACAGGGGCGATGAGCAGTTCTTC.

This clonotype was picked up many times. This rearrangement joins TRBV5-1 to TRBJ2-3; D is perhaps TRBD2 (6 bases). CDR3 size: 15 residues. Trimming stripped 4 bases from V and 5 bases from J, with 17 bases between. Per germline, CDR1 SGHRS and CDR2 YFSETQ. The CDR3 sequence is CASSTPRGRGDTQYF. Written as DNA, the CDR3 is TGCGCCAGCAGCACCCCACGGGGGAGAGGAGATACGCAGTATTTT.

This clonotype has at least ten counts. J is TRBJ2-1 and V is TRBV10-1; D call uncertain. Germline assignment: CDR1 WNHNN and CDR2 SYGVQD (reference sequence). This CDR3 comprises 14 residues. V was trimmed by 0 bases and J by 13 bases, leaving 16 bases between them. The CDR3 sequence: CASSESDTPRRQFF. The CDR3 region has the DNA TGCGCCAGCAGTGAGTCTGATACACCTCGGCGCCAGTTCTTC.

This clonotype was picked up many times. The V call is TRBV30, the J call TRBJ1-1; possible D gene TRBD1, 5 bases. This CDR3 spans 15 amino acids. Germline loops: CDR1 GTSNPN, CDR2 SVGIG (reference sequence). Trimming took 5 bases from V and 0 from J, leaving 16 bases between them. In DNA, the CDR3 is TGTGCCTGGCGATTGTCCGGGACGGTGAACACTGAAGCTTTCTTT. Its protein product is CAWRLSGTVNTEAFF.

This clonotype was recorded at least ten times. The chain employs TRBV2 and TRBJ2-6; possibly TRBD1 for D (6 bases). Trimming stripped 8 bases from V and 0 bases from J, with 11 bases between. Germline V gene lookup returns CDR1 SNHLY and CDR2 FYNNEI. The CDR3 is 15 residues long. CDR3 sequence: CASSGQFSGANVLTF. CDR3 coding DNA: TGTGCCAGCTCGGGACAATTCTCTGGGGCCAACGTCCTGACTTTC.

This clonotype was seen many times. The chain has TRBV5-1 and TRBJ2-1, with D possibly matching TRBD2 (7 bases). The CDR3 has 14 amino acids. V gave up 4 bases and J gave up 6 bases, with 14 bases separating them. Per germline, CDR1 SGHRS and CDR2 YFSETQ. The CDR3 sequence is CASSLGGGTNEQFF. The CDR3 nucleotides read TGCGCCAGCAGCCTAGGGGGGGGTACCAATGAGCAGTTCTTC.

This clonotype was recorded many times. V usage is TRBV9 and J usage is TRBJ2-7; TRBD1 agrees at 7 bases. Germline CDR1 and CDR2: SGDLS and YYNGEE. This CDR3 has 14 amino acids. V trimming: 4 bases; J trimming: 2 bases; junction bases outside the gene matches: 6. The CDR3 spells CASSPGTETYEQYF. CDR3 bases: TGTGCCAGCAGCCCTGGGACAGAGACCTACGAGCAGTACTTC.

This clonotype was recorded at least ten times. This chain joins TRBV11-2 and TRBJ2-5; a possible D gene is TRBD2 (6 bases). The CDR3 has 13 amino acids. V gave up 2 bases and J gave up 9 bases, with 13 bases separating them. Germline values: CDR1 SGHAT, CDR2 FQNNGV. CDR3 DNA: TGTGCCAGCAGCTTAATCATCCGGGAGTCCCAGTACTTC. This sequence encodes CASSLIIRESQYF.

To note about this clonotype: One base separates it from a far larger clone, so it is likely a read error. The chain recombines TRBV5-1 with TRBJ2-1; 7 nucleotides match TRBD1. V shed 5 bases, J shed 10 bases, and the junction held 9 bases outside the gene matches. This CDR3 has 13 amino acids. Germline lookup yields CDR1 SGHRS and CDR2 YFSETQ. The CDR3: CASRVGQSPEQFF. CDR3 coding DNA: TGCGCCAGCAGGGTGGGACAGAGCCCCGAGCAGTTCTTC.

This clonotype was seen ten or more times. The chain combines TRBV5-4 with TRBJ2-3; 7 nucleotides match TRBD1. The CDR3 spans 17 residues. The germline CDR1 and CDR2 sequences are SGHNT and YYREEE (reference sequence). Trimming cost V 4 bases and J 3 bases; bases outside gene matches: 14. Here the CDR3 DNA reads TGTGCCAGCAGCCGCCCCGGGGACAGCTCTAGGACAGATACGCAGTATTTT. Translating gives CASSRPGDSSRTDTQYF.

In its sample, this clonotype was seen many times. The chain joins TRBV30 to TRBJ1-2, with TRBD1 matching 7 bases. J was trimmed by 7 bases and V by 2 bases; bases with no gene match: 10. This CDR3 is built from 14 residues. Germline assignment: CDR1 GTSNPN and CDR2 SVGIG (reference sequence). The CDR3 spells CAWSRGQSGRGYTF. The DNA of the CDR3 is TGTGCCTGGAGTAGGGGACAGTCCGGACGTGGCTACACCTTC.

This clonotype appeared many times. The chain carries TRBV5-6 and TRBJ2-2; 10 bases match TRBD1. The CDR3 is 15 residues long. The germline gives CDR1 SGHDT, CDR2 YYEEEE. V shed 4 bases, J shed 4 bases, and the junction held 4 bases outside the gene matches. CDR3 sequence reads: CASSPGQGITGELFF. The CDR3 DNA is TGTGCCAGCAGCCCGGGACAGGGGATCACCGGGGAGCTGTTTTTT.

The table lists this clonotype with many counts. This sequence joins TRBV4-1 and TRBJ2-7, with D tentatively TRBD1 (6 bases). V was trimmed by 1 base and J by 2 bases, leaving 12 bases between them. CDR3 size: 15 residues. Germline V gives CDR1 MGHRA, CDR2 YSYEKL. The CDR3 coding sequence is TGCGCCAGCAGCCAAGTGGGGACAAATCCCTACGAGCAGTACTTC. It yields the protein CASSQVGTNPYEQYF.

This clonotype was picked up many times. V usage is TRBV5-1 and J usage is TRBJ2-3; TRBD1 or TRBD2 may be the D gene (5 bases each). Trimming removed 4 bases from V and 0 bases from J, with 9 bases in between. Looked up from germline, CDR1 is SGHRS and CDR2 is YFSETQ. The CDR3 totals 14 residues. The CDR3 sequence: CASSRDGSTDTQYF. The CDR3 region has the DNA TGCGCCAGCAGCAGGGACGGAAGCACAGATACGCAGTATTTT.

This clonotype was seen at least ten times. The gene calls are TRBV4-2 and TRBJ2-3; maybe TRBD1 (5 bases). This CDR3 contains 14 residues. Germline loops: CDR1 LGHNA, CDR2 YNFKEQ. The V gene lost 4 bases and the J gene lost 3 bases, with 11 bases spanning the gap. The CDR3 DNA sequence: TGTGCCAGCAGCCGGGTAGGGGAAACAGATACGCAGTATTTT. It encodes CASSRVGETDTQYF.

This clonotype has ten or more counts. The chain couples TRBV2 to TRBJ1-5, with no clear D. Germline values: CDR1 SNHLY, CDR2 FYNNEI. The CDR3 consists of 15 residues. V lost 3 bases and J lost 5, with 14 bases in between. CDR3 amino acids: CASSDSGFWDQPQHF. DNA for the CDR3: TGTGCCAGCAGTGATTCGGGTTTCTGGGATCAGCCCCAGCATTTT.